The next 25 T cell receptor beta chains were all read from a single sample in a study of shared clonotypes between healthy human individuals. Profiled with immunoSEQ multiplex PCR; TCRdb holds only in-frame clones, not every one. The top ten hold about 1.5% of the sample, which has about 1 million clones, about 80% seen once. Sequenced sample: memory CD4+ T cells sorted from blood. The subset here: CD45RA-negative fraction. The receptors were gathered from a man younger than 35 in good health.

The rearrangement joins TRBV12-1 to TRBJ2-5. TRBV12-1 corresponds to a pseudogene. The CDR3 length is 14 residues. CDR3 bases: TGTGCCAGCAGCGATCTTTATAACCAAGAGACCCAGTACTTC. It translates to CASSDLYNQETQYF.

V gene TRBV10-1 combines with J gene TRBJ2-5; D is possibly TRBD1 (5 bases). Germline V gene lookup returns CDR1 WNHNN and CDR2 SYGVQD (reference sequence). V shed 3 bases and J shed 5 bases, with 13 bases lying between them. The CDR3 covers 14 residues. This CDR3 is CASSDSGSRETQYF. CDR3 in DNA: TGCGCCAGCAGTGATTCAGGGTCTCGGGAGACCCAGTACTTC.

This chain's CDR3 is CASSPSFGTGISYEQYF. The DNA of the CDR3 is TGTGCCAGCAGCCCAAGTTTCGGGACAGGGATCTCCTACGAGCAGTACTTC. The chain couples TRBV11-2 to TRBJ2-7, with TRBD1 matching 9 bases. CDR3 length: 17 residues. V lost 5 bases and J lost 0; bases outside the gene matches: 11. Germline V gene sequence: CDR1 SGHAT, CDR2 FQNNGV.

The chain couples TRBV9 to TRBJ2-3; D not certain. CDR3 length: 13 residues. CDR1 and CDR2 (germline): SGDLS, YYNGEE. V was shortened by 0 bases and J by 4 bases, with 6 bases between the two germline ends. The CDR3 here is CASSVVGSDTQYF. In DNA form, the CDR3 reads TGTGCCAGCAGCGTAGTAGGGTCAGATACGCAGTATTTT.

The chain combines TRBV4-1 with TRBJ2-5; D ambiguous. V lost 0 bases, J lost 4 bases, and 12 bases lay in between. The CDR3 is made up of 15 amino acids. CDR1 is MGHRA and CDR2 is YSYEKL in the germline V gene. The CDR3 is CASSQDRAGLETQYF. DNA for the CDR3: TGCGCCAGCAGCCAAGATAGGGCAGGTTTAGAGACCCAGTACTTC.

This rearrangement joins TRBV6-1 to TRBJ2-1, with D possibly TRBD1 on 5 matching bases. This CDR3 region has 15 residues. Between the trimmed V and J ends, which lost 5 bases and 3 bases, there was a span of 14 bases. CDR1 and CDR2 (germline): MNHNS, SASEGT. The CDR3 DNA reads as TGTGCCAGCAGTCAGTCGGCAGGGTTCTACAATGAGCAGTTCTTC. This encodes CASSQSAGFYNEQFF.

This clone was found a few times. The V gene is TRBV6-5, the J gene TRBJ2-7; D may be TRBD1 or TRBD2 (5 bases each). The V gene's germline CDR1 is MNHEY and CDR2 SVGAGI. V gave up 2 bases and J gave up 6 bases, with 11 bases separating them. This CDR3 is 13 amino acids long. As DNA, the CDR3 is TGTGCCAGCAGTTACCTCGGGACGGGCGAGCAGTACTTC. Amino acids: CASSYLGTGEQYF.

The chain joins TRBV28 to TRBJ2-7, with unresolved D. Germline V gene lookup returns CDR1 MDHEN and CDR2 SYDVKM. The CDR3 has 12 amino acids. Trimming stripped 6 bases from V and 2 bases from J, with 8 bases between. CDR3 sequence: CASREQTYEQYF. The CDR3 DNA follows: TGTGCCAGCAGAGAACAGACCTACGAGCAGTACTTC.

The chain joins TRBV6-1 to TRBJ2-3, with 8 bases aligning to TRBD1. There are 13 residues in the CDR3. J was trimmed by 4 bases and V by 5 bases; bases with no gene match: 2. The germline V gene has CDR1 MNHNS and CDR2 SASEGT. The chain's CDR3 is CASSRTGPDTQYF. CDR3 nucleotides: TGTGCCAGCAGTAGGACAGGGCCAGATACGCAGTATTTT.

The rearrangement joins TRBV7-9 to TRBJ1-4; TRBD1 matches at 10 bases. The CDR3 extends over 15 amino acids. V trimming: 2 bases; J trimming: 9 bases; junction bases outside the gene matches: 6. Germline assignment: CDR1 SEHNR and CDR2 FQNEAQ (reference sequence). The CDR3 DNA sequence: TGTGCCAGCAGCTTATCGGGACAGGGGTGGCAAAAACTGTTTTTT. This sequence encodes CASSLSGQGWQKLFF.

The chain uses TRBV5-1 and TRBJ2-7, with a weak D call TRBD2 (5 bases). Germline V gene data show CDR1 as SGHRS and CDR2 as YFSETQ. V was shortened by 1 base and J by 4 bases, with 9 bases between the two germline ends. This CDR3 is 13 amino acids long. The CDR3, as DNA: TGCGCCAGCAGCTTGAGAATAGCGTACGAGCAGTACTTC. Translation: CASSLRIAYEQYF. Combining the CDR3 with reference TRBV5-1 and TRBJ2-7 gives the whole variable domain KAGVTQTPRYLIKTRGQQVTLSCSPISGHRSVSWYQQTPGQGLQFLFEYFSETQRNKGNFPGRFSGRQFSNSRSEMNVSTLELGDSALYLCASSLRIAYEQYFGPGTRLTVT.

The CDR3 sequence is CASSVGQVTKPSNQPQHF. As DNA, the CDR3 is TGTGCCAGCAGCGTCGGACAGGTGACTAAACCGAGCAATCAGCCCCAGCATTTT. The chain carries TRBV7-8 and TRBJ1-5, with 7 positions matching TRBD1. Germline CDR1 SGHVS, CDR2 FQNEAQ. Trimming cost V 5 bases and J 1 base; bases outside gene matches: 14. This CDR3 region has 18 residues.

This clone showed up just once. This rearrangement joins TRBV30 to TRBJ2-4; D unresolved. Trimming left V 8 bases short and J 1 base short, with 18 bases between. The germline V gene encodes CDR1 GTSNPN and CDR2 SVGIG (reference sequence). CDR3 size: 15 residues. The CDR3 here is CAIGLKAGAKNIQYF. The DNA of the CDR3 is TGTGCCATAGGGTTGAAGGCTGGCGCCAAAAACATTCAGTACTTC.

The chain employs TRBV14 and TRBJ2-3; 7 positions agree with TRBD1. The germline CDR1 and CDR2 sequences are SGHDN and FVKESK. CDR3 length: 16 amino acids. Losses at the gene ends were 1 base for V and 1 base for J; bases not matched to a gene: 5. As DNA, the CDR3 is TGTGCCAGCAGCCAAGGGACAGGTAAACGCACAGATACGCAGTATTTT. This codes for CASSQGTGKRTDTQYF.

The CDR3 loop is CASSDRASGGATGELFF. CDR3 nucleotide sequence: TGTGCCAGCAGTGATAGGGCTAGCGGGGGGGCCACCGGGGAGCTGTTTTTT. The J gene is TRBJ2-2, the V gene TRBV6-1; 12 bases align to TRBD2. From germline, CDR1 is MNHNS and CDR2 SASEGT. J was trimmed by 4 bases and V by 3 bases; bases with no gene match: 6. The length of the CDR3 is 17 residues.

The chain joins TRBV4-3 to TRBJ2-2, with D unclear. CDR3 length: 16 residues. CDR1 is LGHNA and CDR2 is YSLEER in the germline V gene. V was shortened by 2 bases and J by 4 bases, with 14 bases between the two germline ends. CDR3 sequence reads: CASSQTRNYGTGELFF. As DNA, the CDR3 is TGCGCCAGCAGCCAAACGAGGAACTATGGCACCGGGGAGCTGTTTTTT.

Turning to this clone: One junction end does not reproduce the germline sequence, and a read error may be involved. This CDR3 reads CASSEQGNSYNEQFF. The CDR3 DNA is TGTGCTAGCAGCGAGCAGGGGAACTCCTACAATGAGCAGTTCTTC. This chain connects TRBV7-7 to TRBJ2-1; weak D call: TRBD1 (6 bases). This CDR3 region has 15 residues. Germline V lookup: CDR1 SSHAT, CDR2 FNYEAQ (reference sequence).

The rearrangement uses TRBV19 and TRBJ2-1; 12 bases map to TRBD2. Trimming took 3 bases from V and 0 from J; bases not matched to a gene: 3. Germline-derived CDR1 and CDR2 are LNHDA and SQIVND (reference sequence). The length of the CDR3 is 17 residues. The DNA for the CDR3 is TGTGCCAGTAGTATTCCTAGCGGGGGGGTCTCCTACAATGAGCAGTTCTTC. It is translated as CASSIPSGGVSYNEQFF.

The chain recombines TRBV7-2 with TRBJ2-2; 8 bases are a match to TRBD2. The CDR3 loop spans 15 amino acids. CDR1 is SGHTA, CDR2 FQGNSA, per germline. J gave up 6 bases and V 5 bases, and 8 bases lay outside the gene matches. This CDR3 is CASSPTSGTAGELFF. CDR3 DNA: TGTGCCAGCAGCCCCACTAGCGGCACCGCCGGGGAGCTGTTTTTT.

The J gene is TRBJ2-5, the V gene TRBV30, with D hard to call. The end of the DNA is better explained by TRBJ2-7, so the J call may be wrong. Germline CDR1 is GTSNPN and CDR2 is SVGIG (reference sequence). This CDR3 comprises 12 residues. In nucleotides, the CDR3 is TGTGCCTGGAGTGCGAGTGCCCACGAGCAGTACTTC. The encoded protein is CAWSASAHEQYF.

The chain uses TRBV4-1 and TRBJ1-2; TRBD1 matches 7 bases. J was trimmed by 6 bases and V by 1 base; bases with no gene match: 11. CDR1 and CDR2 from the germline V gene are MGHRA and YSYEKL. There are 16 residues in the CDR3. The CDR3 protein is CASSQAGGWDRNGYTF. The DNA of the CDR3 is TGCGCCAGCAGCCAAGCAGGGGGATGGGATCGTAATGGCTACACCTTC.

The rearrangement links TRBV6-5 to TRBJ2-7; possible D gene TRBD1, 6 bases. The CDR3 contains 13 residues. The germline gives CDR1 MNHEY, CDR2 SVGAGI. Trimming removed 2 bases at V and 5 bases at J, with 10 bases between. In nucleotides, the CDR3 is TGTGCCAGCAGTTACGGACAGTTCGACGAGCAGTACTTC. It encodes CASSYGQFDEQYF.

The chain combines TRBV5-4 with TRBJ2-1, with D hard to call. V lost 1 base, J lost 9 bases, and 8 bases lay in between. This CDR3 spans 12 amino acids. The germline V gene encodes CDR1 SGHNT and CDR2 YYREEE (reference sequence). CDR3 sequence (DNA): TGTGCCAGCAGCTTGATATTGGGTGAGCAGTTCTTC. Translating it yields CASSLILGEQFF.

This clone was observed once. CDR3 in amino acids: CASSLVGAGGLGEQFF. In DNA, the CDR3 is TGTGCCAGCAGCTTAGTGGGTGCGGGAGGCCTTGGTGAGCAGTTCTTC. The rearrangement joins TRBV7-9 to TRBJ2-1; 8 bases align to TRBD2. This CDR3 has 16 amino acids. Germline V gives CDR1 SEHNR, CDR2 FQNEAQ (reference sequence). J lost 9 bases, V lost 1 base, and 11 bases had no gene match.

The V and J genes are TRBV7-8 and TRBJ1-1; 8 nucleotides line up with TRBD1. From germline, CDR1 is SGHVS and CDR2 FQNEAQ. This CDR3 comprises 16 residues. Trimming cost V 4 bases and J 10 bases; bases outside gene matches: 17. Here the CDR3 DNA reads TGTGCCAGCAGCTCCACTCCCCTAGACAGGGGTGAGGGAGCTTTCTTT. It encodes CASSSTPLDRGEGAFF.